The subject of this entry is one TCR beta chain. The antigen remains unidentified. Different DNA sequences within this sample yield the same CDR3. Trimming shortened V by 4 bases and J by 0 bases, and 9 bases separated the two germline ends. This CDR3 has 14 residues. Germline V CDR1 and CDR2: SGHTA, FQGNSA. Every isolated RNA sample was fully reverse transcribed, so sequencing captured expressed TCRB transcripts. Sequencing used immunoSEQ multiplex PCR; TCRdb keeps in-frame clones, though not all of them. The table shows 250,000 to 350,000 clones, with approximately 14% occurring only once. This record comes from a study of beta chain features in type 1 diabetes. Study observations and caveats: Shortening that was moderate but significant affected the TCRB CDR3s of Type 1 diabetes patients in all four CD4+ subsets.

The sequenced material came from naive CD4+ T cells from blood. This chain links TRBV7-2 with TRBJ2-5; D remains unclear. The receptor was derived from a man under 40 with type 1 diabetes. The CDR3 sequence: CASSSLGYQETQYF. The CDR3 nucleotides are TGTGCCAGCAGCTCCTTGGGCTACCAAGAGACCCAGTACTTC.